One T cell receptor (beta chain) is described in this entry. Its antigen is still unknown. Amplification used 60 Vbeta primers and 13 Jbeta primers. Measured with immunoSEQ multiplex PCR; TCRdb has only the in-frame clones, and not every one. The sample comprises some 96,000 clones, 64% of which are singletons, and roughly 3.2% rests with the top ten. The data stem from a study of cytomegalovirus exposure and HLA in healthy donors. Whereas donors were nominally healthy upon sampling, unrecorded immune exposures were probable. The J segment lost 5 bases and the V segment lost 4 bases, leaving 7 bases of the junction unmatched. CDR3 length: 15 amino acids. Germline V CDR1 and CDR2: SGDLS, YYNGEE. General observations from the study: In vitro, three CMV-associated chains proved specific for CMV antigens. Roughly uniform sequencing depth across donors was assumed, possibly incorrectly.

The rearrangement links TRBV9 to TRBJ2-7; 12 nucleotides line up with TRBD2. The specimen sequenced was PBMCs. This clonotype originated in a man aged 55-75 years in good health and CMV-seronegative. CDR3 sequence (DNA): TGTGCCAGCAGCCCACGGACTAGCGGGAACGACGAGCAGTACTTC. Translated, it gives CASSPRTSGNDEQYF.